The clone carrying this TCR beta chain was seen at least ten times. The source of the sample is a study of T-cell memory formation after mild COVID-19. Using its own MiXCR run on the 5' RACE reads, TCRdb lists one record per CDR3 protein. The table includes roughly 450,000 distinct CDR3 sequences, about a sixth detected once. The TCR comes from a man aged 18 to 30 who had mild COVID-19 (a few samples of this study predate the infection). Cell type and time point are not known. The material sequenced was PBMCs or a T cell subset sorted from them (not recorded which).

CDR3 nucleotides: TGTGCCAGCAGCGTAGGTGCGGGGGGGAACACAGATACGCAGTATTTT. Encoded protein: CASSVGAGGNTDTQYF. This chain uses TRBV9 with TRBJ2-3; 9 bases are a match to TRBD2. J was trimmed by 2 bases and V by 0 bases; bases with no gene match: 4. Germline-derived CDR1 and CDR2 are SGDLS and YYNGEE. CDR3 length: 16 amino acids.